The entry below gives a single T cell receptor beta chain sequence along with its context. Its antigen is unknown. This sample stems from a study of cytomegalovirus exposure and HLA in healthy donors. Study-level points and caveats: A later analysis reportedly found that, within productive TCRs, an Asian-associated ancestry cluster had fewer N-insertions than the mean observed across the approximately 660 donors. Presence/absence analyses took donor sequencing depth as roughly uniform.

Unrecorded immune exposure was likely among donors, who were nominally healthy when sampled. Use of 60 Vbeta and 13 Jbeta primers characterized the PCR. In the original analysis: There were about 80 million unique TCR beta chains by a later count, and some 11 million of them were shared. Profiled with immunoSEQ multiplex PCR; TCRdb holds only in-frame clones, not every one. Clone size and the V and J calls come from that table; the DNA yielded D and trimming. Here the sample spans 110,000 to 150,000 clones, 82% being singletons. This receptor was obtained from a middle-aged woman in good health and CMV-seronegative. The sequenced sample was PBMCs.

The CDR3, as DNA: TGCAGCGTTGTTGGCCAGAACTACGAGCAGTACTTC. It encodes CSVVGQNYEQYF. The chain uses TRBV29-1 and TRBJ2-5; unclear D gene. The closer fit of TRBJ2-7 to the DNA end suggests the J call may be wrong. This CDR3 has 12 residues. Germline CDR1 SQVTM, CDR2 ANQGSEA.